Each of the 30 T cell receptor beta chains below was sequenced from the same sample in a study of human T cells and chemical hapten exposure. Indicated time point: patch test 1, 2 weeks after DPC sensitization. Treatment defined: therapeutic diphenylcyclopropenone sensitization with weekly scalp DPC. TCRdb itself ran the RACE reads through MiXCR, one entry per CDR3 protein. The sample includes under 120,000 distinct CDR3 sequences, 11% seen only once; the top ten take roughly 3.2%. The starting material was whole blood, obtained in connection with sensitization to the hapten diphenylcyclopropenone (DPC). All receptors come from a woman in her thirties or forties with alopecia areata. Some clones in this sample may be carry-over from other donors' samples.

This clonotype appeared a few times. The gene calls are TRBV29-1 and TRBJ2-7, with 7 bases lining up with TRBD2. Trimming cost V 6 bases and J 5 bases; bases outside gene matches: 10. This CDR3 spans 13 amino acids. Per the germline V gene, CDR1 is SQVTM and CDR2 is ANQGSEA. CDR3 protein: CSVWGRDYHEQYF. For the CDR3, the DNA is TGCAGCGTGTGGGGTCGGGACTACCACGAGCAGTACTTC.

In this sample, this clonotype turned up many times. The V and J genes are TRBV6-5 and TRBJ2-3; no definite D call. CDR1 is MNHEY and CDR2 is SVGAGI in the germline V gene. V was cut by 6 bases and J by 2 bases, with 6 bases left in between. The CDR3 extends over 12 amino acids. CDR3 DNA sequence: TGTGCCAGCAGCTCCCACACAGATACGCAGTATTTT. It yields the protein CASSSHTDTQYF.

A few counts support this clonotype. CDR3 in amino acids: CASSLSGGGEKLFF. The CDR3 coding sequence is TGCGCCAGCAGCCTGTCGGGGGGTGGTGAAAAACTGTTTTTT. This chain joins TRBV4-3 and TRBJ1-4, with D possibly being TRBD1 (5 bases). Per germline, CDR1 LGHNA and CDR2 YSLEER. The CDR3 runs 14 residues. Trimming pared 4 bases from V and 7 bases from J, leaving 13 bases between.

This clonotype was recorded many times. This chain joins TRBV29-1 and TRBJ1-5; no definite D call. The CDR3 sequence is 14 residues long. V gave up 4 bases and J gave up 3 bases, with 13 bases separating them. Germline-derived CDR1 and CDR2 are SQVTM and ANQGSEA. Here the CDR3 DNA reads TGCAGCGTTGCCCCGGCAGGACTCAATCAGCCCCAGCATTTT. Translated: CSVAPAGLNQPQHF.

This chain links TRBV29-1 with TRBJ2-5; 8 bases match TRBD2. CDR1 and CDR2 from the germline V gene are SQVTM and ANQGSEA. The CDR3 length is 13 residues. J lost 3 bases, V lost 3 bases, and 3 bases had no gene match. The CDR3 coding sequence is TGCAGCGTTGACGTGCGGGGGGAAGAGACCCAGTACTTC. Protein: CSVDVRGEETQYF.

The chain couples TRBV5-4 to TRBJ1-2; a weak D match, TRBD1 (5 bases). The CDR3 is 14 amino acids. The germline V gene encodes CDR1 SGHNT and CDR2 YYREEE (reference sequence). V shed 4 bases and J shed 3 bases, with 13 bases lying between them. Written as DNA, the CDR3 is TGTGCCAGCAGCCCAGGAGGGGTGGACTATGGCTACACCTTC. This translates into CASSPGGVDYGYTF.

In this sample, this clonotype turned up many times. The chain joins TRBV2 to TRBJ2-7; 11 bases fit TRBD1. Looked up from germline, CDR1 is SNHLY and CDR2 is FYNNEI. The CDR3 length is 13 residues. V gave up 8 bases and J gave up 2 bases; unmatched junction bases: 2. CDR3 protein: CASWDRGTYEQYF. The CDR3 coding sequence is TGTGCCAGCTGGGACAGGGGGACCTACGAGCAGTACTTC.

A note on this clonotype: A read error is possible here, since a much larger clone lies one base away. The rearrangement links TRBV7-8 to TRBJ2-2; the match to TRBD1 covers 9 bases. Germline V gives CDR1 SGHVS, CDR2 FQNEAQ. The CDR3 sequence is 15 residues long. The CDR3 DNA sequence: TGTGCCAGCAGCTCACAGGGGGCGGCCACCGGGGGGCTGTTTTTT. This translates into CASSSQGAATGGLFF.

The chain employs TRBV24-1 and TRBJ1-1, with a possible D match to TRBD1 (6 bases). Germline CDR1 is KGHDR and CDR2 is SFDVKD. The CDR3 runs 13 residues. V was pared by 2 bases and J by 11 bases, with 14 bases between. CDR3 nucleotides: TGTGCCACCAGTGATTGGGGGGACAAGGGCGCTTTCTTT. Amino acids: CATSDWGDKGAFF.

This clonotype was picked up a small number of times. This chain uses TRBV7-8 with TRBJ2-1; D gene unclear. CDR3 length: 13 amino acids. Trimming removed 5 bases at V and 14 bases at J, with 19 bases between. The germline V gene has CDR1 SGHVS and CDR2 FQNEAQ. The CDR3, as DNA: TGTGCCAGCAGCCTAAGTCCTCGGACCAGAGAGTTCTTC. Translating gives CASSLSPRTREFF.

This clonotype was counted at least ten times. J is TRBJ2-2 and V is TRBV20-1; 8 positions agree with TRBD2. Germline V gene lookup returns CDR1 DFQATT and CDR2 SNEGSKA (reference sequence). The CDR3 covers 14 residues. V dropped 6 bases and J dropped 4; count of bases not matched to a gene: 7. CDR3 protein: CSATGTRGTGELFF. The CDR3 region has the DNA TGCAGTGCAACTGGGACTAGAGGCACCGGGGAGCTGTTTTTT.

As DNA, the CDR3 is TGTGCCAGCAGCGTTTCTAACGCCGTAGAGGGTACGCAGTATTTT. This encodes CASSVSNAVEGTQYF. This chain joins TRBV9 and TRBJ2-3; weak D call: TRBD2 (5 bases). V was trimmed by 2 bases and J by 8 bases, leaving 18 bases between them. CDR3 length: 15 amino acids. Germline V lookup: CDR1 SGDLS, CDR2 YYNGEE.

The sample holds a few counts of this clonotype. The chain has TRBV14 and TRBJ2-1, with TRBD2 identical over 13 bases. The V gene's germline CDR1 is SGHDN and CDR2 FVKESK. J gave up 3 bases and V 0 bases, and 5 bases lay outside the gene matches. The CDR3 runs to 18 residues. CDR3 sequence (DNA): TGTGCCAGCAGCCAAGAAATAACTAGCGGGAGGGTCTACAATGAGCAGTTCTTC. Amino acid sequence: CASSQEITSGRVYNEQFF.

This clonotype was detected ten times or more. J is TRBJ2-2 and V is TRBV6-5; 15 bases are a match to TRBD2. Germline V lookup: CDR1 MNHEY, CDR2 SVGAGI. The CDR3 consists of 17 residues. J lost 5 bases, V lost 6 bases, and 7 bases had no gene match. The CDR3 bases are TGTGCCAGCAGCACCGGACTAGCGGGAGGGATTACCGGGGAGCTGTTTTTT. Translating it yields CASSTGLAGGITGELFF.

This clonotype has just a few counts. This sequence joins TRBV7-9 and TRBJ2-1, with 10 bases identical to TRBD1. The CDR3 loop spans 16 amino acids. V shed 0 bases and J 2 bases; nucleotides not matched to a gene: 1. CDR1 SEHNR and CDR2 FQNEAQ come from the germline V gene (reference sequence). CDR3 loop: CASSLAGTGAYNEQFF. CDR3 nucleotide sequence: TGTGCCAGCAGCTTAGCGGGGACAGGGGCCTACAATGAGCAGTTCTTC.

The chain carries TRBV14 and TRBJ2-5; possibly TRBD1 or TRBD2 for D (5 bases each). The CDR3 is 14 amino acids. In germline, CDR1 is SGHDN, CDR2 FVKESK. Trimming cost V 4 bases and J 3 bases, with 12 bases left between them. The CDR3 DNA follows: TGTGCCAGCAGCCTCGGGACCCGCAAAGAGACCCAGTACTTC. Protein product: CASSLGTRKETQYF.

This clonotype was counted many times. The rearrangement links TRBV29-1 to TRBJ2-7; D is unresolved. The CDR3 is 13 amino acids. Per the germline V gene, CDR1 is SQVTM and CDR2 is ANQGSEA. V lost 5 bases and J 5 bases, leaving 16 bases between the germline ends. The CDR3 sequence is CSVRYSSLHEQYF. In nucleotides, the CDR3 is TGCAGCGTTCGGTACAGCTCCCTCCACGAGCAGTACTTC.

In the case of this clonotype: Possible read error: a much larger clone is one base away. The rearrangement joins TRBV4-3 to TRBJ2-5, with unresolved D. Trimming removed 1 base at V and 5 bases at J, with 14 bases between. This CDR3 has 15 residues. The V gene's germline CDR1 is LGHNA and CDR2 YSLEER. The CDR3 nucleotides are TGCGCCAGCAGCCAAGGCGAAAGGGTGAAGGAGACCCAGTACTTC. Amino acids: CASSQGERVKETQYF.

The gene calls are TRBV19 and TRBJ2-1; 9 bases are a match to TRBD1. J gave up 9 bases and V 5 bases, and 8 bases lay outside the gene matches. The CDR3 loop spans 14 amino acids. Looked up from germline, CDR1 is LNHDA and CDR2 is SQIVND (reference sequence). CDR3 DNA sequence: TGTGCCAGTAGTGCGTATACAGGGGGCAGTGAGCAGTTCTTC. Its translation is CASSAYTGGSEQFF.

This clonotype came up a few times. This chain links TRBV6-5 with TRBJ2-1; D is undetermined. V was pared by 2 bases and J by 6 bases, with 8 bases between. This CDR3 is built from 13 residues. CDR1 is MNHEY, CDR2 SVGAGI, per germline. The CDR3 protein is CASSYQDFNEQFF. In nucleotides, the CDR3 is TGTGCCAGCAGTTACCAAGACTTCAATGAGCAGTTCTTC.

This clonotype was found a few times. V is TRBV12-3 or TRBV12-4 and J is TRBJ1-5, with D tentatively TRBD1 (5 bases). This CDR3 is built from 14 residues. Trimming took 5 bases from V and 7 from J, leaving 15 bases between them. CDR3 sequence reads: CASSPGLGGQPQHF. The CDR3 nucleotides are TGTGCCAGCAGTCCAGGGCTCGGGGGGCAGCCCCAGCATTTT.

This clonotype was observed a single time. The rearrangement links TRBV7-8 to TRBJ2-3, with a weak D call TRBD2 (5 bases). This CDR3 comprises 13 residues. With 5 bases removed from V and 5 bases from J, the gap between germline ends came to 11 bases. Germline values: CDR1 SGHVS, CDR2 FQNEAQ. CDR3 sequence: CASSPGLQDTQYF. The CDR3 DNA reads TGTGCCAGCAGCCCCGGACTGCAAGATACGCAGTATTTT. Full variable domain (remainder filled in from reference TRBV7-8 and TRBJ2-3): GAGVSQSPRYKVAKRGQDVALRCDPISGHVSLFWYQQALGQGPEFLTYFQNEAQLDKSGLPSDRFFAERPEGSVSTLKIQRTQQEDSAVYLCASSPGLQDTQYFGPGTRLTVL.

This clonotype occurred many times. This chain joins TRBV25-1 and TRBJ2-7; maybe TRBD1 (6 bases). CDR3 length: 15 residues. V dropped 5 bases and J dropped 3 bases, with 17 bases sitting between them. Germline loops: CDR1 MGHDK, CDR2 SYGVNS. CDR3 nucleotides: TGTGCCAGCAGTCCGCCAGGGGTTGACCTCTACGAGCAGTACTTC. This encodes CASSPPGVDLYEQYF.

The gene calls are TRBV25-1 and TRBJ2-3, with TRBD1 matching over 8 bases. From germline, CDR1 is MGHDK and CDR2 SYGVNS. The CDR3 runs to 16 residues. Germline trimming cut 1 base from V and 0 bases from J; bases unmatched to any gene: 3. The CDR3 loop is CASSEWQGASTDTQYF. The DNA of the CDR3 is TGTGCCAGCAGTGAATGGCAGGGGGCGAGCACAGATACGCAGTATTTT. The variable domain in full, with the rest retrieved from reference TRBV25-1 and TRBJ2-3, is EADIYQTPRYLVIGTGKKITLECSQTMGHDKMYWYQQDPGMELHLIHYSYGVNSTEKGDLSSESTVSRIRTEHFPLTLESARPSHTSQYLCASSEWQGASTDTQYFGPGTRLTVL.

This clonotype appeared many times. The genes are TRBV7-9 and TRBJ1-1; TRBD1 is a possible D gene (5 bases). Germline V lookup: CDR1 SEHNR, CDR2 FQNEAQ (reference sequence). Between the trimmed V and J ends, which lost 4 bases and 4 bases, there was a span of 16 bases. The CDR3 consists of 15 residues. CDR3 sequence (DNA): TGTGCCAGCAGCTCCCGGACACTCGAGGGCACTGAAGCTTTCTTT. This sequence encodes CASSSRTLEGTEAFF.

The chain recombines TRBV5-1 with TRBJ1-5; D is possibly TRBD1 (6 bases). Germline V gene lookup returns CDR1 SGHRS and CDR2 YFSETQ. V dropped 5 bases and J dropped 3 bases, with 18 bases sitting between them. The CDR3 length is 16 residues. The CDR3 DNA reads TGCGCCAGCAGTTTAAATCCGGGGGGCGACAATCAGCCCCAGCATTTT. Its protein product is CASSLNPGGDNQPQHF.

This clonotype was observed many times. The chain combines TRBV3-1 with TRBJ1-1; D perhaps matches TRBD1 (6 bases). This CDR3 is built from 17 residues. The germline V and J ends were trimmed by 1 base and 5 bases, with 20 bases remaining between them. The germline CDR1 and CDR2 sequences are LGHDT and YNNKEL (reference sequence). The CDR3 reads CASSQGTGIQGWTEAFF. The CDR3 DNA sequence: TGTGCCAGCAGCCAAGGGACCGGAATACAGGGTTGGACTGAAGCTTTCTTT.

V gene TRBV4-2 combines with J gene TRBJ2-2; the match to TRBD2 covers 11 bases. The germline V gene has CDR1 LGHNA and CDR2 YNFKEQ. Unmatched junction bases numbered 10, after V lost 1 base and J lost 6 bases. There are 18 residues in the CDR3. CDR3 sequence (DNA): TGTGCCAGCAGCCAAGCTACGACTAGCGGGATTTTCTCCGGGGAGCTGTTTTTT. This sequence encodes CASSQATTSGIFSGELFF.

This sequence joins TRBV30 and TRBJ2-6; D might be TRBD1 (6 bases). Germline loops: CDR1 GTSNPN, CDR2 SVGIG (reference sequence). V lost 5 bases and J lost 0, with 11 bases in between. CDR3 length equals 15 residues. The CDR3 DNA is TGTGCCTGGGAAACAGGGCGCTCTGGGGCCAACGTCCTGACTTTC. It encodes CAWETGRSGANVLTF. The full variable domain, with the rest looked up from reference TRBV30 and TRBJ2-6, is SQTIHQWPATLVQPVGSPLSLECTVEGTSNPNLYWYRQAAGRGLQLLFYSVGIGQISSEVPQNLSASRPQDRQFILSSKKLLLSDSGFYLCAWETGRSGANVLTFGAGSRLTVL.

The CDR3 region is CASSQEGQGGNEKLFF. DNA of the CDR3: TGCGCCAGCAGCCAAGAGGGGCAGGGAGGTAATGAAAAACTGTTTTTT. This rearrangement joins TRBV4-3 to TRBJ1-4; maybe TRBD1 (5 bases). Trimming took off 0 bases at V and 4 bases at J, with 12 bases between the two ends. Per germline, CDR1 LGHNA and CDR2 YSLEER. This CDR3 spans 16 amino acids.